This TCR beta chain came from a study of tumor-infiltrating lymphocytes in localized non-small cell lung cancer. Study-wide context: Some samples were collected after neoadjuvant chemotherapy; smokers, never-smokers and several histologies were included.

Germline CDR1 SGHRS, CDR2 YFSETQ. V was shortened by 3 bases and J by 3 bases, with 15 bases between the two germline ends. This CDR3 is built from 15 residues. This clone was observed a handful of times. The method was immunoSEQ multiplex PCR; TCRdb's version includes in-frame clones alone and lacks a portion of them. The sample consists of roughly 24,000 clones, 69% of them appearing once. This receptor was identified in a human donor with non-small cell lung cancer. The chain links TRBV5-1 to TRBJ1-1; weak D call: TRBD1 (5 bases). The sequenced sample was lung tumor tissue. CDR3 in DNA: TGCGCCAGCAGCTCGGGGACGGCTGGCTACACTGAAGCTTTCTTT. Protein sequence: CASSSGTAGYTEAFF.